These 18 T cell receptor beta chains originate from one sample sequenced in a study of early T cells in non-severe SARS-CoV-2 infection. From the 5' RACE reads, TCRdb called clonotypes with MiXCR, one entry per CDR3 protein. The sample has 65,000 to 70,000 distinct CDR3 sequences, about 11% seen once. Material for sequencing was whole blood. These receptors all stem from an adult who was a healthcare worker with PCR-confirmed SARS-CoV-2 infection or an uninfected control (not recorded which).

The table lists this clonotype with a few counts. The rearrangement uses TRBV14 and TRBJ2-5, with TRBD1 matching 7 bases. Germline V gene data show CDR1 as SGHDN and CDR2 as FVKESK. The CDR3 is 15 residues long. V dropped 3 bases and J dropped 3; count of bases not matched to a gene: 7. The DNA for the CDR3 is TGTGCCAGCAGCCACCTGGGACAGTTCGAAGAGACCCAGTACTTC. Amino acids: CASSHLGQFEETQYF.

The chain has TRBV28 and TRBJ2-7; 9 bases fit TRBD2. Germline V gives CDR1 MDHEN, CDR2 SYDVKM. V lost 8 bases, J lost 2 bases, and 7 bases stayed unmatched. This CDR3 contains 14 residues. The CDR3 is CASGSGSGTYEQYF. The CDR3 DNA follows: TGTGCCAGCGGTAGCGGGAGTGGGACCTACGAGCAGTACTTC.

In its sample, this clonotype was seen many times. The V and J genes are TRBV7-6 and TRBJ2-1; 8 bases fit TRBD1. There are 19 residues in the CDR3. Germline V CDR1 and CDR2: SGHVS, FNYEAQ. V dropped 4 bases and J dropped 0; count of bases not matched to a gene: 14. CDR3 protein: CASSSRGRDHPSSYNEQFF. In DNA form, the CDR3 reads TGTGCCAGCAGCTCCAGGGGGCGGGATCACCCCAGCTCCTACAATGAGCAGTTCTTC.

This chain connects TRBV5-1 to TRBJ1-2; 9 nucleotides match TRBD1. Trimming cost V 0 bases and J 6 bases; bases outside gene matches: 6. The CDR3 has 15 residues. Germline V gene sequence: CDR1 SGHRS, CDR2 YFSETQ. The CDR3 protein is CASSLEGTGINGYTF. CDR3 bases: TGCGCCAGCAGCTTGGAAGGGACAGGGATAAATGGCTACACCTTC.

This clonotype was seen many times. The CDR3 bases are TGTGCCAGCAGTAATACACGGGGGGGAGCTGAAGCTTTCTTT. It yields the protein CASSNTRGGAEAFF. The chain joins TRBV6-6 to TRBJ1-1; perhaps TRBD1 as D (5 bases). V lost 5 bases, J lost 6 bases, and 16 bases lay in between. This CDR3 has 14 amino acids. Germline V gene sequence: CDR1 MNHNY, CDR2 SVGAGI (reference sequence).

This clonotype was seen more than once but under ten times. In nucleotides, the CDR3 is TGCGCCAGCAGCCAAGGCCCCCACAGCTCCTACGAGCAGTACTTC. Amino acids: CASSQGPHSSYEQYF. The J gene is TRBJ2-7, the V gene TRBV4-1; D not resolved. The germline CDR1 and CDR2 sequences are MGHRA and YSYEKL. This CDR3 comprises 15 residues. V lost 1 base and J lost 0, with 10 bases in between.

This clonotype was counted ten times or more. The CDR3 DNA reads TGCAGTGCTAGAGGTTCTGTAGGGTCCTACAATGAGCAGTTCTTC. This encodes CSARGSVGSYNEQFF. This sequence joins TRBV20-1 and TRBJ2-1; D unresolved. Germline V gives CDR1 DFQATT, CDR2 SNEGSKA (reference sequence). Trimming cost V 1 base and J 1 base, with 11 bases left between them. The CDR3 is made up of 15 amino acids.

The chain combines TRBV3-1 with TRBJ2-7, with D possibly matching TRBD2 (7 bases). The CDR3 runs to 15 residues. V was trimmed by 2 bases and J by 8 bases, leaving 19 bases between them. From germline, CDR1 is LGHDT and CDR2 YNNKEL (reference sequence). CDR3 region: CASSQRGGEFYQQYF. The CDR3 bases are TGTGCCAGCAGCCAAAGGGGGGGCGAGTTTTATCAGCAGTACTTC.

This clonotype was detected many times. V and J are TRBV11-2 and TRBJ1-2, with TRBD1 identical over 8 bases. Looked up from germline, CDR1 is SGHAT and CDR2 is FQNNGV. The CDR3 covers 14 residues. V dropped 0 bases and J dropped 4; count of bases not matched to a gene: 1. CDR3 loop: CASSLDDRGYGYTF. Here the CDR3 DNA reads TGTGCCAGCAGCTTAGATGACAGGGGCTATGGCTACACCTTC.

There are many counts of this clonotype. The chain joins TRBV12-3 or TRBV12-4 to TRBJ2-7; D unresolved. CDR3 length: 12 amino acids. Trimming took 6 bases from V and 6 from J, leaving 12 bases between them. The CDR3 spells CASSLWSREQYF. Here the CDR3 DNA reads TGTGCCAGCAGCTTGTGGTCGCGCGAGCAGTACTTC.

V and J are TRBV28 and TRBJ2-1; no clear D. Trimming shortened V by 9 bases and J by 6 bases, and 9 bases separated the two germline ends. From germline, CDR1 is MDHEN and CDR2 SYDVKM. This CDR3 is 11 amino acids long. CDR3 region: CASQAINEQFF. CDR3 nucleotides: TGTGCCAGTCAAGCCATCAATGAGCAGTTCTTC.

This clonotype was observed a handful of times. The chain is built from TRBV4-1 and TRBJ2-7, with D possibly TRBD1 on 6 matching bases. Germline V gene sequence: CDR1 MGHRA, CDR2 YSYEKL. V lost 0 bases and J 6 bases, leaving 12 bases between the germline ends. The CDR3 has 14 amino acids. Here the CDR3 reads CASSQETGGLEQYF. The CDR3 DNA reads TGCGCCAGCAGCCAAGAGACAGGTGGGCTCGAGCAGTACTTC.

CDR3 amino acids: CASSPGTGPDTQYF. DNA for the CDR3: TGTGCCAGCAGTCCGGGGACAGGCCCCGATACGCAGTATTTT. V and J are TRBV28 and TRBJ2-3; TRBD1 aligns across 8 bases. Per germline, CDR1 MDHEN and CDR2 SYDVKM. The CDR3 spans 14 residues. The ends lost 5 bases at V and 6 bases at J; junction bases unmatched: 7.

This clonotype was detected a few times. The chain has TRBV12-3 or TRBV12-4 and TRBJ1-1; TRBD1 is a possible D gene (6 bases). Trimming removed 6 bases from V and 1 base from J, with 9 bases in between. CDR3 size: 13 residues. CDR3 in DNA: TGTGCCAGCAGCGACAGGTCGAACACTGAAGCTTTCTTT. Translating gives CASSDRSNTEAFF.

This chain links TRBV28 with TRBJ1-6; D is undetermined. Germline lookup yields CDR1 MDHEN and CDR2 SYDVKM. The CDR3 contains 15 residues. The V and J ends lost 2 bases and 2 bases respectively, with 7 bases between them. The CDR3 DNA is TGTGCCAGCAGTTTAAGCGGAACCTATAATTCACCCCTCCACTTT. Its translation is CASSLSGTYNSPLHF.

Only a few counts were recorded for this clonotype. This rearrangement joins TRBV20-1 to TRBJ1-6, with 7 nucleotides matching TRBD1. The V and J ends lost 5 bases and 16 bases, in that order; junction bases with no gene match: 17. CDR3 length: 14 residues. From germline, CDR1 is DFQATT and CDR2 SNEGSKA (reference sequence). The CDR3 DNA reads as TGCAGTGCTCGGACCCGGGACAGTGAACTGGGGCTCCACTTT. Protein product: CSARTRDSELGLHF.

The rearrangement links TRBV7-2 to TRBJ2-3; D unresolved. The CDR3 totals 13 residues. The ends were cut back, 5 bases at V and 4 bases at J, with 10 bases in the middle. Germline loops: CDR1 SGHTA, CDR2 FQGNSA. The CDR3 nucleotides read TGTGCCAGCAGCCCCCGCATCGCAGATACGCAGTATTTT. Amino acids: CASSPRIADTQYF.

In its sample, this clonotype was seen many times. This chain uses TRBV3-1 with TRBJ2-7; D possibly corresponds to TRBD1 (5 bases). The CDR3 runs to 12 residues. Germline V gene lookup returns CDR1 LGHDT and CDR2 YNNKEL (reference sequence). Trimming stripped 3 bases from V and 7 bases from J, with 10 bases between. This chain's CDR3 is CASSQSQGEQYF. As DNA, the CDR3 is TGTGCCAGCAGCCAGTCGCAGGGTGAGCAGTACTTC.